This T cell receptor (beta chain) was profiled in a study of T cell responses to AZD1222 COVID-19 vaccine. General study points: Unmutated variant regions are reportedly targeted by nearly half of spike-specific TCRs.

This clone appeared a single time. Its antigen is still unknown. The J segment lost 5 bases and the V segment lost 0 bases, leaving 8 bases of the junction unmatched. Germline CDR1 reads SGHRS; CDR2 reads YFSETQ. This CDR3 spans 18 amino acids. Clones were read by immunoSEQ multiplex PCR, and TCRdb kept only the in-frame ones, dropping some. Among approximately 140,000 clones, 75% to 90% were seen once, and the ten largest hold approximately 4%. The TCR originated in an adult in good health. Sequencing used peripheral blood, obtained on day 0 of MenACWY control vaccination. The chain joins TRBV5-1 to TRBJ2-3, with 14 bases that match TRBD2. As DNA, the CDR3 is TGCGCCAGCAGCTTGGGCGGACTAGCGGGGGGCCGGGGAGATACGCAGTATTTT. It encodes CASSLGGLAGGRGDTQYF.